The 9 T cell receptor beta chains presented below share a single source sample, sequenced in a study of blood T cells in healthy people across ages. Alongside a J-beta primer mix, a sample-barcoded 5' primer served in a second PCR lasting about 7 to 12 cycles. MiXCR was run by TCRdb on the 5' RACE reads, yielding one entry per CDR3 protein. The table shows about 580,000 distinct CDR3 sequences, with around 50% occurring only once. Material for sequencing was blood. These receptors were obtained from a man aged 80 or over in good health.

The chain uses TRBV6-1 and TRBJ2-1, with D tentatively TRBD1 (6 bases). The CDR3 is 17 amino acids. Germline-derived CDR1 and CDR2 are MNHNS and SASEGT. V lost 5 bases, J lost 0 bases, and 17 bases lay in between. The CDR3 sequence: CASSRQQGWSSYNEQFF. CDR3 sequence (DNA): TGTGCCAGCAGTCGCCAACAGGGTTGGTCCTCCTACAATGAGCAGTTCTTC.

This clonotype was counted many times. The rearrangement uses TRBV6-1 and TRBJ2-1, with 11 bases fitting TRBD2. The CDR3 is made up of 20 amino acids. The germline V gene has CDR1 MNHNS and CDR2 SASEGT. Trimming took 6 bases from V and 6 from J; bases not matched to a gene: 22. CDR3: CASSALKGLADLTYTNEQFF. In DNA, the CDR3 is TGTGCCAGCAGCGCTCTAAAGGGACTAGCGGACCTAACATACACCAATGAGCAGTTCTTC.

This clonotype was seen just once. The rearrangement joins TRBV3-1 to TRBJ1-2, with D maybe TRBD1 (5 bases). Germline assignment: CDR1 LGHDT and CDR2 YNNKEL (reference sequence). This CDR3 comprises 14 residues. Trimming removed 5 bases at V and 2 bases at J, with 12 bases between. This CDR3 reads CASSSGTENYGYTF. The CDR3 nucleotides read TGTGCCAGCAGCTCGGGGACGGAGAACTATGGCTACACCTTC.

In its sample, this clonotype was seen once. The chain joins TRBV12-3 or TRBV12-4 to TRBJ1-1; 11 bases are a match to TRBD1. The CDR3 loop spans 15 amino acids. V trimming: 5 bases; J trimming: 4 bases; junction bases outside the gene matches: 6. CDR3 protein: CASSLYGQGATEAFF. Here the CDR3 DNA reads TGTGCCAGCAGTCTCTACGGACAGGGGGCCACTGAAGCTTTCTTT.

The V call is TRBV5-1, the J call TRBJ2-1; TRBD1 aligns across 12 bases. V shed 5 bases, J shed 7 bases, and the junction held 10 bases outside the gene matches. This CDR3 contains 16 residues. Germline CDR1 is SGHRS and CDR2 is YFSETQ. The chain's CDR3 is CASRWRGQGAENEQFF. Written as DNA, the CDR3 is TGCGCCAGCAGATGGAGGGGACAGGGGGCGGAGAATGAGCAGTTCTTC.

The V call is TRBV25-1, the J call TRBJ2-1; 7 positions match TRBD1. This CDR3 region has 14 residues. Germline trimming cut 3 bases from V and 13 bases from J; bases unmatched to any gene: 12. Germline V gives CDR1 MGHDK, CDR2 SYGVNS. The CDR3: CASSDTGDLETQFF. The DNA of the CDR3 is TGTGCCAGCAGTGACACAGGGGATTTGGAGACCCAGTTCTTC.

The CDR3 bases are TGTGCCAGCAGAGCTTGGGTACTAGCAGATTACGAGCAGTACTTC. This gives the protein CASRAWVLADYEQYF. The chain recombines TRBV7-8 with TRBJ2-7; D perhaps matches TRBD2 (6 bases). V was trimmed by 6 bases and J by 4 bases, leaving 19 bases between them. The germline gives CDR1 SGHVS, CDR2 FQNEAQ. The CDR3 has 15 amino acids.

The rearrangement uses TRBV6-1 and TRBJ1-2, with D tentatively TRBD1 (6 bases). V was clipped by 4 bases and J by 6 bases, with 12 bases between them. The CDR3 has 13 amino acids. Germline CDR1 and CDR2: MNHNS and SASEGT. The CDR3 spells CASSVDRLDGYTF. The DNA of the CDR3 is TGTGCCAGCAGTGTTGACAGGTTGGATGGCTACACCTTC.

V usage is TRBV7-2 and J usage is TRBJ2-2, with D possibly being TRBD1 or TRBD2 (6 bases each). This CDR3 is 18 amino acids long. From germline, CDR1 is SGHTA and CDR2 FQGNSA. The germline V and J ends were trimmed by 5 bases and 0 bases, with 19 bases remaining between them. In DNA, the CDR3 is TGTGCCAGCAGCCAACGCTCGGGGGCAGCGGCGAACACCGGGGAGCTGTTTTTT. Translation gives CASSQRSGAAANTGELFF.